This TCR beta chain was sequenced for a study of metastatic and nonmetastatic thyroid tumors. Study-level background: Both malignant and benign thyroid patients supplied peripheral blood and tumor or nodule tissue samples, across which the repertoires of these patients were then compared.

No patient received treatment before thyroid surgery. Through MiXCR, TCRdb re-clonotyped the PCR reads. The sample consists of 6,500 to 7,000 clones, around 33% of them appearing once. Germline values: CDR1 SGHTA, CDR2 FQGNSA. V lost 3 bases and J 0 bases, leaving 6 bases between the germline ends. The CDR3 length is 13 residues. The chain couples TRBV7-2 to TRBJ2-7, with unresolved D. The sequencing sample was made of adjacent normal tissue. The source of this sequence is a female donor with papillary thyroid cancer or a benign thyroid nodule (not recorded which). Some clones in this sample may be carry-over from other donors' samples. In DNA, the CDR3 is TGTGCCAGCAGCTTCTCTAGCTCCTACGAGCAGTACTTC. Translation: CASSFSSSYEQYF.